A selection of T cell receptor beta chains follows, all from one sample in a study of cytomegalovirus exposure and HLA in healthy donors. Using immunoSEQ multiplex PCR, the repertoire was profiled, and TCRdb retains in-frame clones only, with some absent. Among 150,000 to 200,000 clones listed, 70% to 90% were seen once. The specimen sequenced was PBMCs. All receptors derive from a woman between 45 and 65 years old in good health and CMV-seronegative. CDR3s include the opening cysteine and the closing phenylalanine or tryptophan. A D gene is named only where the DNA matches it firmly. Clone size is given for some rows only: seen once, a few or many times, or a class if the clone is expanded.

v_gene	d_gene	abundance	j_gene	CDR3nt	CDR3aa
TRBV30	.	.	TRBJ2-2	TGTGCTGCAGGGTCAGGGGCAAAAAGCACCGGGGAGCTGTTTTTT	CAAGSGAKSTGELFF
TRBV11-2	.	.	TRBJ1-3	TGTGCCAGCAGCTTAGTCGGGGGACGGAGAGGAAACACCATATATTTT	CASSLVGGRRGNTIYF
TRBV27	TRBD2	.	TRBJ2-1	TGTGCCAGCAGTTTGAAGACTAGCGGGAGAGGGGGCTCCTACAATGAGCAGTTCTTC	CASSLKTSGRGGSYNEQFF
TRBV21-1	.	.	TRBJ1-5	TGTGCCAGCAGCAATCCCACTGCCGGGACAGCCGTACTTGGTGGCAATCAGCCCCAGCATTTT	CASSNPTAGTAVLGGNQPQHF
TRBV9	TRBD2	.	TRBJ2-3	TGTGCCAGCAGCTCTAACCCCGGGACTAGGGCAGATACGCAGTATTTT	CASSSNPGTRADTQYF
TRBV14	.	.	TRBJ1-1	TGTGCCAGCAGCCAATCAACAGAGTGGAACACTGAAGCTTTCTTT	CASSQSTEWNTEAFF
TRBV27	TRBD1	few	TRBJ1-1	TGTGCCAGCAGTTCAAACAGGGGGAGGGGGGGGGCTTTCTTT	CASSSNRGRGGAFF
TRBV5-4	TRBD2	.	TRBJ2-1	TGTGCCAGCAGCTTGGGTGGAGCGGGGAGCTCCTACAATGAGCAGTTCTTC	CASSLGGAGSSYNEQFF
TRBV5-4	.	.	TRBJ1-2	TGTGCCAGCAGCCGCGGGACTTACGGGTCGCTTGGCTACACCTTC	CASSRGTYGSLGYTF
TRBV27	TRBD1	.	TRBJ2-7	TGTGCCAGCAGTGGACCCCGGGACAGGGGTTACGAGCAGTACTTC	CASSGPRDRGYEQYF
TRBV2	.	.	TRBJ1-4	TGTGCCAGCCGGAGCCGAGCTGTAGAGGAAAAACTGTTTTTT	CASRSRAVEEKLFF
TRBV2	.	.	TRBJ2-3	TGTGCCGGGGGGGCGGGGGAGACCACAGATACGCAGTATTTT	CAGGAGETTDTQYF
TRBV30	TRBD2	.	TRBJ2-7	TGTGCCTGGAGTGAGCGGGAGTCCTACGAGCAGTACTTC	CAWSERESYEQYF
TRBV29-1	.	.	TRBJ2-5	TGCAGCGTTCTCGGCTACAGGGAAAGCCAAGAGACCCAGTACTTC	CSVLGYRESQETQYF
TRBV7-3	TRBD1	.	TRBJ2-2	TGTGCCAGCAGCTTTTACAGGGGTCTGAACACCGGGGAGCTGTTTTTT	CASSFYRGLNTGELFF
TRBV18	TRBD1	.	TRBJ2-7	TGTGCCAGCTCACTCCCGGGACAGGGGATTTACGAGCAGTACTTC	CASSLPGQGIYEQYF
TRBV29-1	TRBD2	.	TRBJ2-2	TGCAGCGTGTATTTGGGACTAGCGGGCACCGGGGAGCTGTTTTTT	CSVYLGLAGTGELFF
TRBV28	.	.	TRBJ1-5	TGTGCCAGCAGTCCCCAGGGGCCCCAGCATTTT	CASSPQGPQHF
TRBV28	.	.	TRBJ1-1	TGTGCCAGCAGTTTCTGGGACAAAAACACTGAAGCTTTCTTT	CASSFWDKNTEAFF
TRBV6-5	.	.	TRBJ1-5	TGTGCCAGCAGTTGGACCGGGAACAATCAGCCCCAGCATTTT	CASSWTGNNQPQHF
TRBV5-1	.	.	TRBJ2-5	TGCGCCAGCAGCTTGGCGGGGTACCAAGAGACCCAGTACTTC	CASSLAGYQETQYF
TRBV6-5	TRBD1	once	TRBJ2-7	TGTGCCAGCAGCCGAAGACAGGGCGGGTACGAGCAGTACTTC	CASSRRQGGYEQYF
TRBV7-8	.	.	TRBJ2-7	TGTGCCAGCAGCCTGACTAGCTACGAGCAGTACTTC	CASSLTSYEQYF
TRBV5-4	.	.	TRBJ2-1	TGTGCCAGCAGCTTTAGGAGTTCGCACGATGAGCAGTTCTTC	CASSFRSSHDEQFF
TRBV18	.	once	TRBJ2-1	TGTGCCAGCTCACCCCGACAGGACAACAATGAGCAGTTCTTC	CASSPRQDNNEQFF
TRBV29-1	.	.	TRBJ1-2	TGCAGCGGATGGACACCCAGCAATGGCTACACCTTC	CSGWTPSNGYTF
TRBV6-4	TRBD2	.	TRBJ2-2	TGTGCCAGCCAATTAGAGGCGGGAGAGAACGCCGGGGAGCTGTTTTTT	CASQLEAGENAGELFF
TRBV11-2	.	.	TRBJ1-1	TGTGCCAGCAGCCTAGTTCCGGACACTGAAGCTTTCTTT	CASSLVPDTEAFF
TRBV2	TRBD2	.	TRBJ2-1	TGTGCCAGCAGTGAGGCGGGAGGGCCCTTAGATGAGCAGTTCTTC	CASSEAGGPLDEQFF
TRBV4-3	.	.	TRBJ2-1	TGCGCCAGCAGCCAGGGGGACAACAATGAGCAGTTCTTC	CASSQGDNNEQFF
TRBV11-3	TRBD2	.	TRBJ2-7	TGTGCCAGCAGCTTGGGACTAGCGGGACGGGGCGAGCAGTACTTC	CASSLGLAGRGEQYF
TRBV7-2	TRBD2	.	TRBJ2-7	TGTGCCAGCAGCTTAGGCTCCGGGAGCGGGAGTTACGAGCAGTACTTC	CASSLGSGSGSYEQYF
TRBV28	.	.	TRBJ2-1	TGTGCCAGCAGTCATAGCGGTCAGGGAGGCAATGAGCAGTTCTTC	CASSHSGQGGNEQFF
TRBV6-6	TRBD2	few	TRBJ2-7	TGTGCCAGCAGTATTACAGCGGGAGCTTACGAGCAGTACTTC	CASSITAGAYEQYF
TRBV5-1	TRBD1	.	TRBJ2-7	TGCGCCAGCAGCTTTGGACAGGGTTCCTACGAGCAGTACTTC	CASSFGQGSYEQYF
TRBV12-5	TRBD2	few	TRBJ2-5	TGTGCTAGTGGTTTGGTACGGGGAGGGAAACAAGAGACCCAGTACTTC	CASGLVRGGKQETQYF
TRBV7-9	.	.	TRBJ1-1	TGTGCCAGCAGCCCCTATTTGAACACTGAAGCTTTCTTT	CASSPYLNTEAFF
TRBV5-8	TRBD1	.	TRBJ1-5	TGTGCCAGCAGCTGGGGGACAGGGGGAAATCAGCCCCAGCATTTT	CASSWGTGGNQPQHF
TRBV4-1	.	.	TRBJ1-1	TGCGCCAGCAGCCAAGCTGGGGGCGCGGTCGGGACTGAAGCTTTCTTT	CASSQAGGAVGTEAFF
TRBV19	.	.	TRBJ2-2	TGTGCCAGTAGTATAGCGAGGACCGGGGAGCTGTTTTTT	CASSIARTGELFF
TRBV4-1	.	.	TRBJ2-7	TGCGCCAGCAGCCTGTCGTCAGGGGAACCCTACGAGCAGTACTTC	CASSLSSGEPYEQYF
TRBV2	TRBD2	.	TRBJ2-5	TGTGCCAGCAGTGAACTCGGGGGAGGGCCCCAAGAGACCCAGTACTTC	CASSELGGGPQETQYF
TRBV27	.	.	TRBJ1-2	TGTGCCAGCAGTTTATCTAGTTCAGGGGATGGCTACACCTTC	CASSLSSSGDGYTF
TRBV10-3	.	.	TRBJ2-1	TGTGCCATCAGCCAGTACAATGAGCAGTTCTTC	CAISQYNEQFF
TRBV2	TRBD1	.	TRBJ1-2	TGTGCCAGCAGTCCGACAGGGTCAGAGAACTATGGCTACACCTTC	CASSPTGSENYGYTF
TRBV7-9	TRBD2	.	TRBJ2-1	TGTGCCAGCAGCTTAAGGACTAGCAAGGGACTGAATGAGCAGTTCTTC	CASSLRTSKGLNEQFF
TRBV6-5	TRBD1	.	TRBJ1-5	TGTGCCAGCAGTTACTTTCCGGGACAGGATCAGCCCCAGCATTTT	CASSYFPGQDQPQHF
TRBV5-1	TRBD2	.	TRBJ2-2	TGCGCCAGCAGGCTAGCGGGAGTGGACACCGGGGAGCTGTTTTTT	CASRLAGVDTGELFF
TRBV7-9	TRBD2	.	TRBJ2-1	TGTGCCAGCAGCTCCTGGGGTAGCGGGAGGGCCTACAATGAGCAGTTCTTC	CASSSWGSGRAYNEQFF
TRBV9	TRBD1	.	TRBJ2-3	TGTGCCAGCAGCGTCGGGACAGTTACTAGCACAGATACGCAGTATTTT	CASSVGTVTSTDTQYF
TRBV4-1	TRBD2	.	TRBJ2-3	TGCGCCAGCAGCCAAGATCCGACTAGCGGGAGATACACAGATACGCAGTATTTT	CASSQDPTSGRYTDTQYF
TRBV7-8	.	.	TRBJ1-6	TGTGCCAGCAGACCCGGAGGCCGGAATTCACCCCTCCACTTT	CASRPGGRNSPLHF
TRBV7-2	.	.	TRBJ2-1	TGTGCCAGCAGCCCCTTCCTGCGGGTCAATGAGCAGTTCTTC	CASSPFLRVNEQFF
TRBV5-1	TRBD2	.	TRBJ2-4	TGCGCCAGCAGCAAAGTGGGGAGCGGGAGCGGAAACATTCAGTACTTC	CASSKVGSGSGNIQYF
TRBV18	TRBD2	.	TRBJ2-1	TGTGCCAGCTCATCTGGGACTAGCGGCCCCAACAATGAGCAGTTCTTC	CASSSGTSGPNNEQFF
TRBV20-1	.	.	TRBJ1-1	TGCAGTGCTAGGGTACAGGGACAAGCTTTCTTT	CSARVQGQAFF
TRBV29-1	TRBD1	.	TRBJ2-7	TGCAGCGTTGAAGGGGTCGGAGACAGGGGACTCCAGGGGGAGCAGTACTTC	CSVEGVGDRGLQGEQYF
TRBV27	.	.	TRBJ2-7	TGTGCCAGCAGTTTGACAGGCAACGCGGACTACGAGCAGTACTTC	CASSLTGNADYEQYF
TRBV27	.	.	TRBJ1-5	TGTGCCAGCAGTTTAGCAGGGAGCAATCAGCCCCAGCATTTT	CASSLAGSNQPQHF